One and the same sample provided the 7 T cell receptor beta chains below, sequenced in a study of cytomegalovirus exposure and HLA in healthy donors. 13 Jbeta primers and 60 Vbeta primers were used for the PCR. Libraries were prepared by immunoSEQ multiplex PCR; TCRdb keeps only in-frame clonotypes and omits some of them. In all, the sample yields 150,000 or so clones. The source material was PBMCs. The receptors were sampled from a woman aged 45 to 65 in good health and CMV-seronegative.

This sequence joins TRBV30 and TRBJ1-4, with D possibly TRBD1 on 6 matching bases. Deletions cut 2 bases from V and 5 bases from J, with 15 bases between. The germline V gene encodes CDR1 GTSNPN and CDR2 SVGIG (reference sequence). The length of the CDR3 is 15 residues. CDR3: CAWSLSGQRNEKLFF. For the CDR3, the DNA is TGTGCCTGGAGTTTATCGGGACAAAGGAATGAAAAACTGTTTTTT.

The chain combines TRBV27 with TRBJ2-2; 8 bases map to TRBD1. The J segment lost 2 bases and the V segment lost 4 bases, leaving 6 bases of the junction unmatched. The CDR3 spans 16 residues. CDR1 MNHEY and CDR2 SMNVEV come from the germline V gene (reference sequence). CDR3 nucleotide sequence: TGTGCCAGCAGTTCCGCAGGGGGCCTAAACACCGGGGAGCTGTTTTTT. Translating gives CASSSAGGLNTGELFF.

As DNA, the CDR3 is TGTGCCAGCTCACCGGACTTTACCTACGAGCAGTACTTC. This codes for CASSPDFTYEQYF. The chain employs TRBV18 and TRBJ2-7, with D tentatively TRBD2 (5 bases). CDR1 is KGHSH, CDR2 LQKENI, per germline. This CDR3 contains 13 residues. V lost 3 bases and J lost 2, with 8 bases in between.

The chain is built from TRBV7-9 and TRBJ2-2, with a weak D call TRBD1 (5 bases). CDR1 is SEHNR and CDR2 is FQNEAQ in the germline V gene (reference sequence). V was trimmed by 5 bases and J by 4 bases, leaving 11 bases between them. The CDR3 covers 14 residues. The CDR3, as DNA: TGTGCCAGCAGCCAACAAACAGGCACCGGGGAGCTGTTTTTT. Its translation is CASSQQTGTGELFF. The full variable domain, its missing parts supplied by reference TRBV7-9 and TRBJ2-2, is DTGVSQNPRHKITKRGQNVTFRCDPISEHNRLYWYRQTLGQGPEFLTYFQNEAQLEKSRLLSDRFSAERPKGSFSTLEIQRTEQGDSAMYLCASSQQTGTGELFFGEGSRLTVL.

J is TRBJ1-4 and V is TRBV18; unclear D gene. CDR1 is KGHSH and CDR2 is LQKENI in the germline V gene. V lost 6 bases and J lost 8, with 19 bases in between. The CDR3 is 15 amino acids. DNA for the CDR3: TGTGCCAGCTCTCCTTCTGGGCAGCTCAAGGAAAAACTGTTTTTT. Its translation: CASSPSGQLKEKLFF.

The chain carries TRBV5-1 and TRBJ2-7; D possibly corresponds to TRBD2 (5 bases). Trimming shortened V by 0 bases and J by 3 bases, and 13 bases separated the two germline ends. CDR1 and CDR2 (germline): SGHRS, YFSETQ. The CDR3 is made up of 15 amino acids. CDR3 sequence reads: CASSLEGPGIYEQYF. The CDR3 DNA sequence: TGCGCCAGCAGCTTGGAAGGCCCGGGAATCTACGAGCAGTACTTC.

This CDR3 reads CASSPRGGSGAYEQYF. In DNA, the CDR3 is TGTGCCAGCAGCCCGCGGGGGGGCTCCGGGGCCTACGAGCAGTACTTC. This sequence joins TRBV5-5 and TRBJ2-7, with 9 positions matching TRBD2. The CDR3 sequence is 16 residues long. Germline CDR1 SGHKS, CDR2 YYEKEE (reference sequence). The ends lost 4 bases at V and 2 bases at J; junction bases unmatched: 10.